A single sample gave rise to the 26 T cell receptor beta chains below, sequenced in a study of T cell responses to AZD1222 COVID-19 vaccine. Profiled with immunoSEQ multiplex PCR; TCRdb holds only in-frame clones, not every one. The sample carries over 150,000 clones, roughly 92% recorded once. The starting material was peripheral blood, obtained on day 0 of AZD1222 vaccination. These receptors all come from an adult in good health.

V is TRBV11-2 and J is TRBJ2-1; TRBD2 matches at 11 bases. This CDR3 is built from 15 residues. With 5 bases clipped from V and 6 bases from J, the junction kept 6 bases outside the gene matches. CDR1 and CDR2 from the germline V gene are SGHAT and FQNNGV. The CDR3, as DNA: TGTGCCAGCAGCCAAAGAGGACTAGCGGGCAATGAGCAGTTCTTC. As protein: CASSQRGLAGNEQFF.

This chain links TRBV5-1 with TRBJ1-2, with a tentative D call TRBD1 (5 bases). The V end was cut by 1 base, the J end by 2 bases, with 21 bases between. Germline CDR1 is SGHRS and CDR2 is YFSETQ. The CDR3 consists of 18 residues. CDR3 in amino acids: CASSLSHYREPGNYGYTF. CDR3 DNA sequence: TGCGCCAGCAGCTTGTCCCATTACCGGGAGCCAGGGAACTATGGCTACACCTTC.

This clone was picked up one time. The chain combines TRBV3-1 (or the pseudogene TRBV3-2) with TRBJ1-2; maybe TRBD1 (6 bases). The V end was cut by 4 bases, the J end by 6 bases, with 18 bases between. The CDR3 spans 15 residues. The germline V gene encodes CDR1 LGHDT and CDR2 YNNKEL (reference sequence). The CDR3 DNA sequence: TGTGCCAGCAGCCGAACTCCCGGGACACCCCATGGCTACACCTTC. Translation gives CASSRTPGTPHGYTF.

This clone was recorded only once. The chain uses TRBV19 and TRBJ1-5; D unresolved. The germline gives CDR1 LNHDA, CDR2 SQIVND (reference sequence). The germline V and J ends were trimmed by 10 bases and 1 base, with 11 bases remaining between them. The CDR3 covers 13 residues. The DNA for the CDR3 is TGTGCCACCGAGGTAGGGAGCAATCAGCCCCAGCATTTT. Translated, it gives CATEVGSNQPQHF.

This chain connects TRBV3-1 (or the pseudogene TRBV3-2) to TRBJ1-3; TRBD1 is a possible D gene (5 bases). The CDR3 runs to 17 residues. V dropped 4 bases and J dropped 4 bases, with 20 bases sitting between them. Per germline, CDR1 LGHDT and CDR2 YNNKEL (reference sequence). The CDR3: CASSPTGKGRMGNTIYF. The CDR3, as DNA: TGTGCCAGCAGCCCCACCGGGAAGGGGAGGATGGGAAACACCATATATTTT.

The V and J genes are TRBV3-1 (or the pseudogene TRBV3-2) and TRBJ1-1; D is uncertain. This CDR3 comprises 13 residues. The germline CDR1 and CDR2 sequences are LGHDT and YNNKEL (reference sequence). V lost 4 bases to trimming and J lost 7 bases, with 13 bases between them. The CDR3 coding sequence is TGTGCCAGCAGCCTCGTTGAGGACGGTGAAGCTTTCTTT. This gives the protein CASSLVEDGEAFF.

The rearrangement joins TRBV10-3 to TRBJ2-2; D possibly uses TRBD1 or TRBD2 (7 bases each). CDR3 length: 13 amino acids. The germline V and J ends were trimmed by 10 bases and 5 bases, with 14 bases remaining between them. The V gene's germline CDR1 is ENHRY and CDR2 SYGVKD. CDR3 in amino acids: CATDREGTGELFF. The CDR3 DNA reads TGTGCCACAGACAGGGAGGGTACCGGGGAGCTGTTTTTT.

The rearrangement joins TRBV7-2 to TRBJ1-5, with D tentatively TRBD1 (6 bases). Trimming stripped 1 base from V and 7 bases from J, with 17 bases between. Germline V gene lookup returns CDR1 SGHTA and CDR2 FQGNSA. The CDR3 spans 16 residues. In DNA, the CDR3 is TGTGCCAGCAGCTTAGTAGGGCAGGGGCTCTACCAGCCCCAGCATTTT. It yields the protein CASSLVGQGLYQPQHF.

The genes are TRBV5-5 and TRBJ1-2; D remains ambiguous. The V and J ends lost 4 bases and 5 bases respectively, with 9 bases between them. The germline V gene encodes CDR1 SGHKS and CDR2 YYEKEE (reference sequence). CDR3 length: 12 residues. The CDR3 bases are TGTGCCAGCAGCCCAGGACTTTATGGCTACACCTTC. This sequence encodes CASSPGLYGYTF.

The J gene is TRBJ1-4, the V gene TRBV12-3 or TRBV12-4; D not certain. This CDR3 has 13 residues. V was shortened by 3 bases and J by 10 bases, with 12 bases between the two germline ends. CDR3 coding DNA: TGTGCCAGCAGTTTTTCAGAGCAGACAAAACTGTTTTTT. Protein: CASSFSEQTKLFF.

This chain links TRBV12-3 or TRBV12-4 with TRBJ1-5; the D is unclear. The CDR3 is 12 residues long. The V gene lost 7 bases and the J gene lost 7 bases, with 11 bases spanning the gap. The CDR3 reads CASTYGGQPQHF. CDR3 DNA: TGTGCCAGCACTTACGGAGGGCAGCCCCAGCATTTT.

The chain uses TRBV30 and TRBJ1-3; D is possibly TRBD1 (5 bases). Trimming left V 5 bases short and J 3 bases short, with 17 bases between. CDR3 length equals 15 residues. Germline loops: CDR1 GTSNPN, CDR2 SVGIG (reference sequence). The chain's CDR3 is CAWGPQGVYGNTIYF. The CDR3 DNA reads TGTGCCTGGGGACCGCAGGGAGTCTATGGAAACACCATATATTTT.

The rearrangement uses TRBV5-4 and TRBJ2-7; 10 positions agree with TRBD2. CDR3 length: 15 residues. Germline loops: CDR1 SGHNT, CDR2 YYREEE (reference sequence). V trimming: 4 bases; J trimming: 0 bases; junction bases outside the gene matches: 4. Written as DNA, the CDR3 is TGTGCCAGCAGCCCCCGGACTAGCGGCTCCTACGAGCAGTACTTC. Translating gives CASSPRTSGSYEQYF.

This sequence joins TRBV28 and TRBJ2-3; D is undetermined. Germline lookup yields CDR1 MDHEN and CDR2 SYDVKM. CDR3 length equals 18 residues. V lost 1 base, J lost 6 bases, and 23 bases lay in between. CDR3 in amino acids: CASSLFRINPSGLDTQYF. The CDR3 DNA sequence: TGTGCCAGCAGTTTATTCAGAATCAATCCGTCTGGATTGGATACGCAGTATTTT.

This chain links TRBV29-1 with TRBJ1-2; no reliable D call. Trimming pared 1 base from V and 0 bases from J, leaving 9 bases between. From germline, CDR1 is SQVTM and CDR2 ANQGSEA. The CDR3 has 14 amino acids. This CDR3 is CSVEGLTANYGYTF. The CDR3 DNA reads TGCAGCGTTGAAGGGTTGACTGCTAACTATGGCTACACCTTC.

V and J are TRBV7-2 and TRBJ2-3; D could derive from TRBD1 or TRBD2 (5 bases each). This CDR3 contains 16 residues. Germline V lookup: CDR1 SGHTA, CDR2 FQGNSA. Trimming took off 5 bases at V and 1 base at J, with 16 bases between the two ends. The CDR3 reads CASSRLPGRGTDTQYF. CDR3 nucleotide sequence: TGTGCCAGCAGCCGCTTACCGGGGCGGGGCACAGATACGCAGTATTTT.

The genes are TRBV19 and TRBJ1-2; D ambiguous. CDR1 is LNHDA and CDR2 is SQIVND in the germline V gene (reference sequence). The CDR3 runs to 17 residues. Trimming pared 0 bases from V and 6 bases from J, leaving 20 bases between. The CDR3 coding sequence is TGTGCCAGTAGTATAGATTGGGCTTTTGAGGGCCGGGATGGCTACACCTTC. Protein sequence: CASSIDWAFEGRDGYTF. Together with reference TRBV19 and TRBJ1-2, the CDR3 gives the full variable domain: DGGITQSPKYLFRKEGQNVTLSCEQNLNHDAMYWYRQDPGQGLRLIYYSQIVNDFQKGDIAEGYSVSREKKESFPLTVTSAQKNPTAFYLCASSIDWAFEGRDGYTFGSGTRLTVV.

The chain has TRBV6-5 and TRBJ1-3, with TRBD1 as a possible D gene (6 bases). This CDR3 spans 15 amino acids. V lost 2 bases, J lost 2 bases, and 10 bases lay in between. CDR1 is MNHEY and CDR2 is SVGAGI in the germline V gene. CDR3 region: CASSYRDRTGNTIYF. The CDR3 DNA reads TGTGCCAGCAGTTACCGAGACAGGACTGGAAACACCATATATTTT.

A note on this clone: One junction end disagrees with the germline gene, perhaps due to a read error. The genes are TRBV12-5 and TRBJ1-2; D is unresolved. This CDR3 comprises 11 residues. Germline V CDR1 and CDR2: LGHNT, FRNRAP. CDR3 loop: CASGLVEPSVF. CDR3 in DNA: TGTGCTAGTGGTTTGGTAGAGCCCTCAGTCTTC.

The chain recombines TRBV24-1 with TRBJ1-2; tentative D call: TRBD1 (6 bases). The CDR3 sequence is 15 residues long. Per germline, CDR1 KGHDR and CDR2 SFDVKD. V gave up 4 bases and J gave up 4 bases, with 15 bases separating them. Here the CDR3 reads CATSDRDTSFYGYTF. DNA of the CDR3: TGTGCCACCAGTGACCGGGACACCTCATTCTATGGCTACACCTTC.

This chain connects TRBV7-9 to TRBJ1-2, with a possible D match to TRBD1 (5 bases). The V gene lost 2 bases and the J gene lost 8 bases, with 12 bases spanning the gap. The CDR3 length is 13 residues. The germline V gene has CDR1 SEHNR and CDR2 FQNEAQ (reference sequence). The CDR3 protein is CASSLYQGWGYTF. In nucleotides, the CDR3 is TGTGCCAGCAGCTTATATCAGGGATGGGGCTACACCTTC.

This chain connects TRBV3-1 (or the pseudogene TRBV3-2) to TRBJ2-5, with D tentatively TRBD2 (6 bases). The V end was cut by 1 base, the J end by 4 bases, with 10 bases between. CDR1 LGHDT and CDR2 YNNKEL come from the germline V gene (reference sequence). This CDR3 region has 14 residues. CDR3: CASSQGDLRETQYF. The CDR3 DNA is TGTGCCAGCAGCCAAGGGGACTTGAGAGAGACCCAGTACTTC.

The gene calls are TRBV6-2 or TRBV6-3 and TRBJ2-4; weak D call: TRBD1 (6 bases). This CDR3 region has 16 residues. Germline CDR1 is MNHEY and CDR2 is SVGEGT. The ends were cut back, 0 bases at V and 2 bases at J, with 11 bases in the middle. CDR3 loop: CASSYSTGGTKNIQYF. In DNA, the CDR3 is TGTGCCAGCAGTTACTCGACAGGTGGAACCAAAAACATTCAGTACTTC.

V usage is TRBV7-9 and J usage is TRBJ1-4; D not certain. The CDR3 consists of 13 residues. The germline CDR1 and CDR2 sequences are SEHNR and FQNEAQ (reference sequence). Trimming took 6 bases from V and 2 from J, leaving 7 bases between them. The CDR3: CASSDPTNEKLFF. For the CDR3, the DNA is TGTGCCAGCAGTGACCCCACTAATGAAAAACTGTTTTTT.

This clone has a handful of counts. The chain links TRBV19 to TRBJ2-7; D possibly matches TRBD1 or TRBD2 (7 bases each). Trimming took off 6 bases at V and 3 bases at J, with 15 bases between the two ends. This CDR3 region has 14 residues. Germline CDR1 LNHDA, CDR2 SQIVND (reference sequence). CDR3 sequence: CASSGRTGRYEQYF. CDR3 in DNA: TGTGCCAGTAGCGGGAGGACAGGTCGCTACGAGCAGTACTTC.

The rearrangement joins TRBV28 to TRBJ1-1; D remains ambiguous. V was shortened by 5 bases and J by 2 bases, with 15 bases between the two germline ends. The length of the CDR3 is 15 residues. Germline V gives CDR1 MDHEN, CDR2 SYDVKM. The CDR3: CASSTTQVLNTEAFF. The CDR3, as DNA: TGTGCCAGCAGTACCACCCAAGTCCTAAACACTGAAGCTTTCTTT. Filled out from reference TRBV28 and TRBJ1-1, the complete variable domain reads DVKVTQSSRYLVKRTGEKVFLECVQDMDHENMFWYRQDPGLGLRLIYFSYDVKMKEKGDIPEGYSVSREKKERFSLILESASTNQTSMYLCASSTTQVLNTEAFFGQGTRLTVV.